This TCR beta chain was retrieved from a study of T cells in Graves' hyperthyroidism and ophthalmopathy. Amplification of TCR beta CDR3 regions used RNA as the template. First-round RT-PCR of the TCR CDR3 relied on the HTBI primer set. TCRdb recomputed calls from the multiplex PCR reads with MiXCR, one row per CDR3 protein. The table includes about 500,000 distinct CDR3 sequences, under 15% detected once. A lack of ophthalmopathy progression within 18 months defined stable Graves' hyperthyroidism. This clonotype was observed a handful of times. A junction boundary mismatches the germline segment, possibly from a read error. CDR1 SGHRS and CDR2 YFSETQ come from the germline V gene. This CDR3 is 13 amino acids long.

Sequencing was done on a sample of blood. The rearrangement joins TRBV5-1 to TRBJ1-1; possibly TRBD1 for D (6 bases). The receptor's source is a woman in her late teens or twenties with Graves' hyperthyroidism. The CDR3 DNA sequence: TGCGCCGGCAGCTTGGGACAGAACACTGAAGCTTTCTTT. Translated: CAGSLGQNTEAFF.